The rows below give T cell receptor beta chains drawn from one sample of a study of cytomegalovirus exposure and HLA in healthy donors. Generated by immunoSEQ multiplex PCR, the TCRdb table keeps only in-frame clones and is missing some. The data contain 210,000 or so clones, about 80% of them singletons. Sequencing was done on a sample of PBMCs. Source of these receptors: a middle-aged man in good health and CMV-seronegative. CDR3s leave out the opening cysteine and the closing phenylalanine or tryptophan. A D gene is named only where the DNA matches it firmly.

V gene	J gene	D gene	CDR3 protein
TRBV6-1	TRBJ1-5	TRBD1	ASISTGNSNQPQH
TRBV19	TRBJ2-5	-	ASSAAETQY
TRBV7-8	TRBJ1-5	TRBD1	ASSLKRGDRSNQPQH
TRBV6-1	TRBJ2-7	TRBD2	ASTVGGSWSYEQY
TRBV28	TRBJ2-3	TRBD2	ASSFPGLAGPTDTQY
TRBV5-6	TRBJ1-5	-	ASSFSQGLSNQPQH
TRBV5-1	TRBJ2-7	TRBD2	ASSLGLAGGTYEQY
TRBV5-1	TRBJ2-7	TRBD1	ASSLEGGQTYEQY
TRBV4-2	TRBJ2-3	-	ASSHPGTPDLATDTQY
TRBV2	TRBJ2-7	TRBD2	ASRGLAGEGQY
TRBV18	TRBJ2-2	-	ASSPGEAGELF
TRBV27	TRBJ2-7	-	ASSLLGSGEQY
TRBV7-9	TRBJ2-1	-	ASSPGRGRWNEQF
TRBV28	TRBJ2-7	TRBD1	ASSGTVSYEQY
TRBV6-1	TRBJ1-1	TRBD1	ASSEVGGARTEAF
TRBV10-3	TRBJ2-7	TRBD1	AISEGQDYEQY
TRBV5-1	-	-	ASSLASNSYEQY
TRBV5-1	TRBJ2-1	TRBD2	ASGLAGINEQF
TRBV11-2	TRBJ1-4	-	ASKRAGYEKLF
TRBV5-6	TRBJ2-2	-	ASSLDPVPNTGELF
TRBV4-1	TRBJ2-3	-	ASSQEPRENTDTQY
TRBV7-9	TRBJ1-1	-	ASSTTGNTEAF
TRBV7-3	TRBJ2-1	TRBD2	ASSPGVLAGGNEQF
TRBV27	TRBJ1-2	-	ASSATWESNYGYT
TRBV11-2	TRBJ2-5	-	ASSYLEGVETQY
TRBV6-5	TRBJ2-7	TRBD2	ASNSLAEGSYEQY
TRBV7-6	TRBJ2-7	-	ASSRLGDEQY
TRBV15	TRBJ2-4	TRBD1	ATSRDFTARGSY
TRBV5-8	TRBJ2-3	TRBD1	ASSLGQGSGTDTQY
TRBV4-2	TRBJ1-4	-	ATSEATNEKLF
TRBV7-9	TRBJ2-7	-	ASSSNYEQY
TRBV4-2	TRBJ1-1	-	ASSQEGRGVNTEAF
TRBV9	TRBJ1-2	-	ASRTDSHYGYT
TRBV7-9	TRBJ1-6	-	SSSLGRSSYNSPLH
TRBV30	TRBJ2-7	TRBD1	AWGKGQYLTYEQY
TRBV4-3	TRBJ1-2	-	ASSQSIRGGYT
TRBV6-5	TRBJ1-1	-	ASSRGKTEAF
TRBV19	TRBJ1-5	TRBD1	ASSIGGQFNQPQH
TRBV28	TRBJ1-4	TRBD1	ASSLTPPGRGTGGKLF
TRBV27	TRBJ1-2	-	ASSSTGTYYGYT
TRBV5-8	TRBJ2-5	TRBD2	ASSSPWTSGGLETQY
TRBV27	TRBJ2-5	-	ATRGGAPQETQY
TRBV29-1	TRBJ2-3	TRBD2	SVDGASGGAGTDTQY